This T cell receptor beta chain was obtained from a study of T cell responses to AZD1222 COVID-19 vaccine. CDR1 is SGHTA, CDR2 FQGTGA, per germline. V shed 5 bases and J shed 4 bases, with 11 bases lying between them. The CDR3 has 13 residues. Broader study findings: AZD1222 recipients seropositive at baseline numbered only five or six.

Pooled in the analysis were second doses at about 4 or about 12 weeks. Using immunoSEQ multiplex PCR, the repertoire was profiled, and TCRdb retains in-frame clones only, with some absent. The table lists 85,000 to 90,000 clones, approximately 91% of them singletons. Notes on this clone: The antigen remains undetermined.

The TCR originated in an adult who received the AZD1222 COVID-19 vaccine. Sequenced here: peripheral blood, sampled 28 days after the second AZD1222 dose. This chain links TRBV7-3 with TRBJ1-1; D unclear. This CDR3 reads CASSPRYGTEAFF. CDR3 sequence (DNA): TGTGCCAGCAGCCCCCGGTACGGCACTGAAGCTTTCTTT.